This T cell receptor beta chain was recorded in a study of T cells in Graves' hyperthyroidism and ophthalmopathy. This clonotype came up a few times. CDR1 and CDR2 (germline): LGHNA, YNFKEQ. The CDR3 has 13 amino acids. V was clipped by 3 bases and J by 9 bases; unmatched bases: 4. The TCR beta CDR3 regions underwent amplification using RNA transcripts as the source. When the TCR CDR3 underwent first-round RT-PCR, the HTBI primer set was used. MiXCR was run by TCRdb on the multiplex PCR reads, yielding one entry per CDR3 protein. The sample carries roughly 200,000 distinct CDR3 sequences, roughly 18% recorded once. Based on clinical symptoms, serum thyroxine and TRAb, thyroid ultrasound and orbital computed tomography, diagnoses were reached.

The clonotype comes from a man aged 35 to 55 with Graves' hyperthyroidism. J is TRBJ2-1 and V is TRBV4-2; 8 nucleotides line up with TRBD2. The sequenced material came from blood. The CDR3 DNA follows: TGTGCCAGCAGCCATGAGAGCGGGGGTGAGCAGTTCTTC. Its translation: CASSHESGGEQFF.